Below, 19 T cell receptor beta chains from the same sample are listed, as sequenced in a study of OX40 agonist ivuxolimab in advanced cancers. Profiling relied on immunoSEQ multiplex PCR, and the TCRdb table lists in-frame clones only, not all of them. The sample has under 95,000 clones; around four fifths are singletons. This specimen consisted of CD4+ or CD8+ T cells sorted from blood, obtained in a trial of the OX40 agonist ivuxolimab. All receptors derive from an adult with an advanced solid tumor such as melanoma, head and neck, liver or kidney cancer.

The chain has TRBV28 and TRBJ2-7; TRBD1 matches at 11 bases. Per the germline V gene, CDR1 is MDHEN and CDR2 is SYDVKM. The CDR3 totals 15 residues. J lost 4 bases, V lost 3 bases, and 5 bases had no gene match. CDR3 loop: CASSLGTGGSYEQYV. Written as DNA, the CDR3 is TGTGCCAGCAGTTTGGGGACAGGGGGTAGTTACGAGCAGTACGTC.

This rearrangement joins TRBV14 to TRBJ2-5; D ambiguous. The V gene's germline CDR1 is SGHDN and CDR2 FVKESK. V lost 0 bases, J lost 7 bases, and 12 bases lay in between. CDR3 length equals 14 residues. As DNA, the CDR3 is TGTGCCAGCAGCCAAGAACCAGCGTTGGTGACCCAGTACTTC. Its protein is CASSQEPALVTQYF.

The chain has TRBV28 and TRBJ1-2; D is perhaps TRBD1 (6 bases). Germline V gene sequence: CDR1 MDHEN, CDR2 SYDVKM. The CDR3 length is 15 residues. V lost 7 bases and J lost 0, with 15 bases in between. The CDR3 reads CASTPREGANYGYTF. The CDR3 nucleotides are TGTGCCAGCACCCCTCGAGAGGGGGCTAACTATGGCTACACCTTC.

This sequence joins TRBV9 and TRBJ1-6; TRBD1 might be the D (6 bases). CDR3 length: 15 amino acids. V was cut by 4 bases and J by 10 bases, with 18 bases left in between. The germline V gene has CDR1 SGDLS and CDR2 YYNGEE. CDR3 residues: CASSKDGDNRSPLHF. For the CDR3, the DNA is TGTGCCAGCAGCAAAGATGGGGACAACCGGTCACCCCTCCACTTT.

This rearrangement joins TRBV10-3 to TRBJ1-2, with a possible D match to TRBD1 (6 bases). Trimming took off 11 bases at V and 6 bases at J, with 16 bases between the two ends. Germline-derived CDR1 and CDR2 are ENHRY and SYGVKD. The CDR3 runs 12 residues. The CDR3 DNA is TGTGCCTCCCAGAGGGGGGGGCATGGCTACACCTTC. As protein: CASQRGGHGYTF.

The chain is built from TRBV18 and TRBJ2-7; no reliable D call. Germline-derived CDR1 and CDR2 are KGHSH and LQKENI. V dropped 4 bases and J dropped 2 bases, with 9 bases sitting between them. CDR3 size: 13 residues. CDR3 region: CASSRPPTYEQYV. For the CDR3, the DNA is TGTGCCAGCTCACGTCCACCAACCTACGAGCAGTACGTC.

This sequence joins TRBV7-9 and TRBJ2-2; TRBD1 agrees at 7 bases. Germline assignment: CDR1 SEHNR and CDR2 FQNEAQ (reference sequence). The CDR3 has 15 amino acids. V lost 5 bases to trimming and J lost 4 bases; unmatched junction nucleotides: 7. In DNA, the CDR3 is TGTGCCAGCAGCCCCCACTCAGGGGGCACCGGGGAGCTGTTTTTT. It translates to CASSPHSGGTGELFF.

The chain couples TRBV11-2 to TRBJ2-7; 8 nucleotides line up with TRBD1. The CDR3 is 15 amino acids. J gave up 0 bases and V 5 bases, and 6 bases lay outside the gene matches. Germline V CDR1 and CDR2: SGHAT, FQNNGV. This CDR3 reads CASSPDRVSSYEQYF. In DNA, the CDR3 is TGTGCCAGCAGCCCGGACAGGGTGAGCTCCTACGAGCAGTACTTC.

The chain couples TRBV28 to TRBJ2-5; possibly TRBD1 for D (6 bases). The closer fit of TRBJ2-7 to the DNA end suggests the J call may be wrong. The germline CDR1 and CDR2 sequences are MDHEN and SYDVKM. This CDR3 is built from 14 residues. The CDR3 reads CASSFQGLAYEQYF. CDR3 bases: TGTGCCAGCAGTTTTCAGGGGCTCGCCTACGAGCAGTACTTC.

The chain couples TRBV4-3 to TRBJ2-7, with TRBD1 matching 7 bases. J was trimmed by 7 bases and V by 4 bases; bases with no gene match: 13. Germline lookup yields CDR1 LGHNA and CDR2 YSLEER. The CDR3 length is 15 residues. CDR3 sequence: CASSPRQGRGREQYV. CDR3 DNA sequence: TGCGCCAGCAGCCCGAGACAGGGCAGGGGACGTGAGCAGTACGTC.

A single count supports this clone. The chain combines TRBV6-5 with TRBJ1-3; no clear D gene. Trimming removed 8 bases from V and 0 bases from J, with 11 bases in between. CDR3 length: 14 residues. Germline CDR1 reads MNHEY; CDR2 reads SVGAGI. The CDR3: CASCRSSSGNTIYF. In DNA, the CDR3 is TGTGCCAGCTGTAGAAGCAGCTCTGGAAACACCATATATTTT.

The chain uses TRBV15 and TRBJ2-5; 8 bases fit TRBD1. The germline V gene encodes CDR1 LNHNV and CDR2 YYDKDF (reference sequence). There are 16 residues in the CDR3. The junction had 5 bases not matched to a gene; V was cut back by 0 bases and J by 2 bases. CDR3 amino acids: CATSREGRGRQETQYF. Here the CDR3 DNA reads TGTGCCACCAGCAGAGAGGGCAGGGGGCGGCAAGAGACCCAGTACTTC.

The rearrangement joins TRBV4-3 to TRBJ2-5; 9 bases agree with TRBD2. This CDR3 comprises 16 residues. Germline V gene lookup returns CDR1 LGHNA and CDR2 YSLEER. J was trimmed by 4 bases and V by 1 base; bases with no gene match: 7. In nucleotides, the CDR3 is TGCGCCAGCAGCCAAGCGGGTAGCGGGGGCGGAGAGACCCAGTACTTC. It yields the protein CASSQAGSGGGETQYF.

This clone occurred a few times. The V call is TRBV7-6, the J call TRBJ2-5; D might be TRBD2 (6 bases). Per the germline V gene, CDR1 is SGHVS and CDR2 is FNYEAQ. The CDR3 runs 16 residues. V was shortened by 2 bases and J by 5 bases, with 18 bases between the two germline ends. Written as DNA, the CDR3 is TGTGCCAGCAGCTTAAGGTCTTGGGGAGGTCGGGAGACCCAGTACTTC. Its translation: CASSLRSWGGRETQYF.

The rearrangement uses TRBV7-9 and TRBJ2-1; no clear D gene. Germline V gives CDR1 SEHNR, CDR2 FQNEAQ (reference sequence). The CDR3 has 15 amino acids. Between the trimmed V and J ends, which lost 5 bases and 0 bases, there was a span of 11 bases. This CDR3 is CASSRVPSSYNEQFF. In DNA, the CDR3 is TGTGCCAGCAGCCGCGTTCCGAGCTCCTACAATGAGCAGTTCTTC.

This chain connects TRBV7-9 to TRBJ1-5, with TRBD1 matching over 8 bases. Germline CDR1 is SEHNR and CDR2 is FQNEAQ (reference sequence). J lost 5 bases, V lost 5 bases, and 5 bases had no gene match. This CDR3 contains 14 residues. The CDR3 spells CASSPGTGDQPQHF. CDR3 DNA sequence: TGTGCCAGCAGCCCCGGGACAGGCGATCAGCCCCAGCATTTT.

This chain links TRBV5-1 with TRBJ2-1, with 9 bases matching TRBD2. V was clipped by 2 bases and J by 2 bases; unmatched bases: 2. The CDR3 contains 15 residues. The germline gives CDR1 SGHRS, CDR2 YFSETQ. CDR3 nucleotide sequence: TGCGCCAGCAGCTTTAGCGGGGGCACCTACAATGAGCAGTTCTTC. This codes for CASSFSGGTYNEQFF.

V usage is TRBV10-3 and J usage is TRBJ2-1, with D unclear. Deletions cut 0 bases from V and 15 bases from J, with 12 bases between. This CDR3 spans 12 amino acids. CDR1 ENHRY and CDR2 SYGVKD come from the germline V gene. CDR3 residues: CAISESRWILFF. CDR3 DNA sequence: TGTGCCATCAGTGAGTCGAGGTGGATTCTGTTCTTC.

This chain joins TRBV6-6 and TRBJ2-2, with D possibly matching TRBD1 (5 bases). This CDR3 is built from 14 residues. V was clipped by 5 bases and J by 1 base, with 8 bases between them. Germline loops: CDR1 MNHNY, CDR2 SVGAGI (reference sequence). The CDR3 DNA is TGTGCCAGCAGTAGACAGAGGAACACCGGGGAGCTGTTTTTT. Encoded protein: CASSRQRNTGELFF.